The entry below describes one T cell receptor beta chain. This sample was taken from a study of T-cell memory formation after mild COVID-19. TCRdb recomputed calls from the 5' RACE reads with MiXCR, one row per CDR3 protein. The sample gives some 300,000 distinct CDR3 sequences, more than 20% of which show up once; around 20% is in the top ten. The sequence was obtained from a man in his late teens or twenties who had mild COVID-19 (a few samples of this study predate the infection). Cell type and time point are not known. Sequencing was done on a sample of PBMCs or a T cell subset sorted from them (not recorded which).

The DNA for the CDR3 is TGCGCCAGCAGCAGGGCGCAGAACACTGAAGCTTTCTTT. This translates into CASSRAQNTEAFF. J is TRBJ1-1 and V is TRBV4-1; D remains unclear. CDR1 MGHRA and CDR2 YSYEKL come from the germline V gene. V shed 5 bases and J shed 1 base, with 8 bases lying between them. The CDR3 covers 13 residues.